The 4 T cell receptor beta chains below were found in one sample sequenced in a study of T-cell memory formation after mild COVID-19. In TCRdb, the 5' RACE reads were re-called with MiXCR into one record per CDR3 protein. The data show about 400,000 distinct CDR3 sequences, about an eighth seen once. The source material was PBMCs or a T cell subset sorted from them (not recorded which). These receptors originate from a man aged 18 to 29 who had mild COVID-19 (a few samples of this study predate the infection). Cell type and time point are not known.

This clonotype was counted a few times. V gene TRBV23-1 combines with J gene TRBJ2-7, with D unresolved. TRBV23-1 is reported as an ORF; its role is uncertain. V was shortened by 7 bases and J by 5 bases, with 12 bases between the two germline ends. The CDR3 consists of 12 residues. CDR3 sequence: CASTQHGHEQYF. The CDR3 DNA reads TGCGCCAGCACCCAACATGGCCACGAGCAGTACTTC.

The J gene is TRBJ2-7, the V gene TRBV6-2 or TRBV6-3; D is possibly TRBD1 or TRBD2 (5 bases each). CDR1 MNHEY and CDR2 SVGEGT come from the germline V gene. The ends were cut back, 3 bases at V and 3 bases at J, with 18 bases in the middle. The CDR3 is 16 amino acids. The CDR3 sequence: CASSYSGARKVYEQYV. The CDR3 coding sequence is TGTGCCAGCAGTTATTCCGGGGCACGAAAAGTCTACGAGCAGTACGTC.

The sample holds a few counts of this clonotype. V gene TRBV4-1 combines with J gene TRBJ2-3, with a weak D call TRBD1 (5 bases). The V gene's germline CDR1 is MGHRA and CDR2 YSYEKL. There are 14 residues in the CDR3. Trimming pared 0 bases from V and 7 bases from J, leaving 11 bases between. CDR3 sequence: CASSQDPGWNTQYF. DNA of the CDR3: TGCGCCAGCAGCCAAGATCCAGGGTGGAATACGCAGTATTTT.

This clonotype was detected many times. The gene calls are TRBV20-1 and TRBJ1-1, with TRBD1 matching 7 bases. Losses at the gene ends were 3 bases for V and 5 bases for J; bases not matched to a gene: 9. This CDR3 spans 14 amino acids. Germline-derived CDR1 and CDR2 are DFQATT and SNEGSKA (reference sequence). CDR3 coding DNA: TGCAGTGCTAGGGGGACAGTCATCGTAACTGAAGCTTTCTTT. Translated: CSARGTVIVTEAFF.